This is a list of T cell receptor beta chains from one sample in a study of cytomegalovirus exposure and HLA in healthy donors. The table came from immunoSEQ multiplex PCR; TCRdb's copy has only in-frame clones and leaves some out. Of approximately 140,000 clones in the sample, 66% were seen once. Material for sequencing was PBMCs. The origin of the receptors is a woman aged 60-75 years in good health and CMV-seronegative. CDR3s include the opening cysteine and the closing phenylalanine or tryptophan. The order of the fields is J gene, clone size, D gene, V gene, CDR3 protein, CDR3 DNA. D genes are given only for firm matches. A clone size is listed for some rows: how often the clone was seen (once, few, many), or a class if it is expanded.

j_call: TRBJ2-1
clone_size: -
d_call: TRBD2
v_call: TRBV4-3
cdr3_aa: CASSQDGTSGGANEQFF
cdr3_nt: TGCGCCAGCAGCCAAGATGGGACTAGCGGGGGGGCCAATGAGCAGTTCTTC

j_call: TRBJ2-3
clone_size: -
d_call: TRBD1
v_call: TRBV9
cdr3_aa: CASSVTDRGQVDTQYF
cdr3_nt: TGTGCCAGCAGCGTTACAGATAGGGGGCAGGTAGATACGCAGTATTTT

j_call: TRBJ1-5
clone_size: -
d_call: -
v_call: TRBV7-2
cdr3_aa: CASSRGSTLNQPQHF
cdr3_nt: TGTGCCAGCAGCCGGGGTTCTACCCTCAATCAGCCCCAGCATTTT

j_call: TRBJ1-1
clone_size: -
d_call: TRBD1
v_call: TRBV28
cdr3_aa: CASSPRQGNTEAFF
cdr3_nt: TGTGCCAGCAGTCCCCGACAGGGGAACACTGAAGCTTTCTTT

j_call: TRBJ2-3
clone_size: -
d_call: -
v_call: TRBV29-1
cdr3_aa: CSAGRLFTDTQYF
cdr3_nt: TGCAGCGCTGGGAGGCTATTCACAGATACGCAGTATTTT

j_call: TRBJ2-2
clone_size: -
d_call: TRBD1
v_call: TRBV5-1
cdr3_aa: CASSLRQGVGTGELFF
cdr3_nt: TGCGCCAGCAGCTTGCGACAGGGAGTGGGCACCGGGGAGCTGTTTTTT

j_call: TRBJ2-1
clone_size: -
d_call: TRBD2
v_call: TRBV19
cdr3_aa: CASSIRAGADNEQFF
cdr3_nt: TGTGCCAGTAGTATAAGAGCGGGGGCCGACAATGAGCAGTTCTTC

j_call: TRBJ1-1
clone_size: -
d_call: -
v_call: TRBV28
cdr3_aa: CASSLRQGLMNTEAFF
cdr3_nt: TGTGCCAGCAGTTTACGTCAGGGGTTGATGAACACTGAAGCTTTCTTT

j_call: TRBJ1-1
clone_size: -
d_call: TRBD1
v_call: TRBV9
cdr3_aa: CASSVTGGRTEAFF
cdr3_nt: TGTGCCAGCAGCGTCACAGGGGGCCGCACTGAAGCTTTCTTT

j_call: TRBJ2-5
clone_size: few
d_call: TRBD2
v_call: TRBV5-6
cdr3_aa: CASSLGTSGTETQYF
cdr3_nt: TGTGCCAGCAGCTTGGGGACTAGCGGGACAGAGACCCAGTACTTC

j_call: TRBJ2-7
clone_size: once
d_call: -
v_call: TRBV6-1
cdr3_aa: CASSTFGGSTYEQYF
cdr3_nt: TGTGCCAGCAGCACGTTTGGGGGCTCAACCTACGAGCAGTACTTC

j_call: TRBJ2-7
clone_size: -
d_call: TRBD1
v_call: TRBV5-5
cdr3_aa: CASLGGTGGYEQYF
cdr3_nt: TGTGCCAGCCTCGGTGGGACAGGGGGATACGAGCAGTACTTC

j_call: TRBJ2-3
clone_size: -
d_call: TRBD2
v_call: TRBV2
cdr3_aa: CASSATGSGRADTQYF
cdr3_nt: TGTGCCAGCAGTGCTACTGGAAGCGGGAGGGCAGATACGCAGTATTTT

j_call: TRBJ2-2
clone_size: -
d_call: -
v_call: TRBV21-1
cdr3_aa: CASSVHRGALGDTGELFF
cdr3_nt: TGTGCCAGCAGCGTCCATCGGGGGGCCCTAGGGGACACCGGGGAGCTGTTTTTT

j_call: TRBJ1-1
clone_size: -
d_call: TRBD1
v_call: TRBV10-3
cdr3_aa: CAISESEGGTGGTEAFF
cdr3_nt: TGTGCCATCAGTGAGTCGGAAGGCGGGACAGGGGGAACTGAAGCTTTCTTT

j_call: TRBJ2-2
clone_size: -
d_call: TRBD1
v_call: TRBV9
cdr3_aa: CASSGQGTLNTGELFF
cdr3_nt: TGTGCCAGCAGCGGACAGGGCACCTTGAACACCGGGGAGCTGTTTTTT

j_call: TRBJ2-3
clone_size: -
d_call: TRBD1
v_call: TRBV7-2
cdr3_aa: CASSRQGSTDTQYF
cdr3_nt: TGTGCCAGCTCAAGACAGGGTAGCACAGATACGCAGTATTTT

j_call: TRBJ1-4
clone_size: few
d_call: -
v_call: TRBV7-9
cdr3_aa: CASRPQGTTNEKLFF
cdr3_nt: TGTGCCAGCAGACCTCAGGGCACAACTAATGAAAAACTGTTTTTT

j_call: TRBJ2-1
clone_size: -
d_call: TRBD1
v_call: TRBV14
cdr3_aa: CASSQTGGAYNEQFF
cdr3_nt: TGTGCCAGCAGCCAGACAGGGGGAGCCTACAATGAGCAGTTCTTC

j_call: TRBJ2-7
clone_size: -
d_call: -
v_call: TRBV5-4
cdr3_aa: CASSYGTLKQGEQYF
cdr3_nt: TGTGCCAGCAGCTACGGGACATTAAAACAGGGCGAGCAGTACTTC

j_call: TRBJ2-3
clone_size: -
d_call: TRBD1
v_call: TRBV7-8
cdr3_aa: CASSSADRDTQYF
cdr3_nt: TGTGCCAGCAGCTCGGCGGACAGGGATACGCAGTATTTT

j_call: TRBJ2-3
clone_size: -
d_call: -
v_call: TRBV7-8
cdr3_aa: CASSLLDSHTDTQYF
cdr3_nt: TGTGCCAGCAGCTTACTGGACAGTCACACAGATACGCAGTATTTT

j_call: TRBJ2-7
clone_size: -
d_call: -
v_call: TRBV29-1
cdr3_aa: CSVGRGYEQYF
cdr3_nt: TGCAGCGTCGGGCGAGGGTACGAGCAGTACTTC

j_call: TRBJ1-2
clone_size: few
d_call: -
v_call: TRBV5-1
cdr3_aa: CASSLQDGQYYGYTF
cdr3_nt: TGCGCCAGCAGCTTGCAGGATGGACAGTACTATGGCTACACCTTC

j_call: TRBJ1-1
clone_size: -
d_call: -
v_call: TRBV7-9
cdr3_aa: CASSLEVGVVDTEAFF
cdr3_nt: TGTGCCAGCAGCTTAGAGGTAGGGGTGGTGGACACTGAAGCTTTCTTT

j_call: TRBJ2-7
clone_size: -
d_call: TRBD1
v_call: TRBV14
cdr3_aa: CASSRRQGVSSYEQYF
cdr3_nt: TGTGCCAGCAGCCGCCGACAGGGAGTAAGCTCCTACGAGCAGTACTTC

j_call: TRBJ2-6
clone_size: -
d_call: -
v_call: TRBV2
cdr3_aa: CASSELTTGANVLTF
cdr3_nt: TGTGCCAGCAGTGAATTGACAACTGGGGCCAACGTCCTGACTTTC

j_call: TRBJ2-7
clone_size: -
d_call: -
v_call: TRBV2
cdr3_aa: CASSAGPGGKYF
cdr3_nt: TGTGCCAGCAGCGCGGGGCCAGGGGGGAAGTACTTC

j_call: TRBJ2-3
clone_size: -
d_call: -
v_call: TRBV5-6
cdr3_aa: CASSLAGEDTQYF
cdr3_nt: TGTGCCAGCAGCTTGGCAGGGGAAGATACGCAGTATTTT

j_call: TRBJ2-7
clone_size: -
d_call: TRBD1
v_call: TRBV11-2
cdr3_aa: CASSSRSDRAYEQYF
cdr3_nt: TGTGCCAGCAGCTCGCGATCGGACAGGGCCTACGAGCAGTACTTC

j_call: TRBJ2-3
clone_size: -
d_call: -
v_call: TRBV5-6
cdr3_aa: CASSLRGTSTDTQYF
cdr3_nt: TGTGCCAGCAGCTTGCGGGGGACTAGCACAGATACGCAGTATTTT

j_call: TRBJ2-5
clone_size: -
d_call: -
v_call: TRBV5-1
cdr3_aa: CASSLPKETQYF
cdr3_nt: TGCGCCAGCAGCTTGCCCAAAGAGACCCAGTACTTC

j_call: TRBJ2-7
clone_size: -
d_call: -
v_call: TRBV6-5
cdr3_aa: CASSPWRDRPYEQYF
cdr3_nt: TGTGCCAGCAGCCCCTGGCGAGACAGGCCCTACGAGCAGTACTTC

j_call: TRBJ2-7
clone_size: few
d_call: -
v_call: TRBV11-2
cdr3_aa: CASSLGDIVNEQYF
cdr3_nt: TGTGCCAGCAGCTTAGGGGACATCGTGAACGAGCAGTACTTC

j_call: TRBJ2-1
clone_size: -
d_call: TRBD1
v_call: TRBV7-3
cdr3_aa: CASSLRTGGINEQFF
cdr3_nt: TGTGCCAGCAGCTTAAGGACAGGGGGCATCAATGAGCAGTTCTTC

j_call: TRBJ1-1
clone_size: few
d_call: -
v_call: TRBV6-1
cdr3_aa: CASSTGAGAFF
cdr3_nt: TGTGCCAGCAGTACCGGCGCGGGAGCTTTCTTT

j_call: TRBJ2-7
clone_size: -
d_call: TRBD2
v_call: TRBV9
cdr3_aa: CASSPLAGGYEQYF
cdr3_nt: TGTGCCAGCAGCCCGCTAGCGGGAGGCTACGAGCAGTACTTC

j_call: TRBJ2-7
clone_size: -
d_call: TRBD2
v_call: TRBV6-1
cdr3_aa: CASSVGRASGGYEQYF
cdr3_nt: TGTGCCAGCAGTGTCGGCCGGGCTAGCGGGGGCTACGAGCAGTACTTC

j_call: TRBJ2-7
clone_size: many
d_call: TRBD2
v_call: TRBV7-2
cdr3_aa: CASSSRTSGGRYEQYF
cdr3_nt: TGTGCCAGCAGCTCCCGAACTAGCGGGGGTCGCTACGAGCAGTACTTC

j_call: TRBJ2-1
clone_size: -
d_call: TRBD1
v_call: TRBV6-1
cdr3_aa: CASRGGTGPYNEQFF
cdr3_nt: TGTGCCAGCAGGGGGGGGACAGGGCCCTACAATGAGCAGTTCTTC

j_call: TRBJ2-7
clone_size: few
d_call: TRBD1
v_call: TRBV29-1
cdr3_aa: CSVEKTGGHEQYF
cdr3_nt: TGCAGCGTGGAAAAAACAGGGGGCCACGAGCAGTACTTC

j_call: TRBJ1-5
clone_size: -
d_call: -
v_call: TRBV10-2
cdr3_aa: CASRQGNSNQPQHF
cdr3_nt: TGCGCCAGCAGACAGGGAAATAGCAATCAGCCCCAGCATTTT

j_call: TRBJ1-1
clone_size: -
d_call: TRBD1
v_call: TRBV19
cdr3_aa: CASSPRTGLGNTEAFF
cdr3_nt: TGTGCCAGTAGTCCCCGGACAGGGCTAGGGAACACTGAAGCTTTCTTT

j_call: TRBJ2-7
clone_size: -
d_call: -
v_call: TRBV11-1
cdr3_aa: CASSSSVREQYF
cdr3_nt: TGTGCCAGCAGCTCAAGCGTCCGCGAGCAGTACTTC

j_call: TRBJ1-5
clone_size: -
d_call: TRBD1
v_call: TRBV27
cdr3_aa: CASSPSLLPRDREGTNQPQHF
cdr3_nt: TGTGCCAGCAGTCCTAGTCTGCTCCCCCGGGACAGGGAGGGGACCAATCAGCCCCAGCATTTT

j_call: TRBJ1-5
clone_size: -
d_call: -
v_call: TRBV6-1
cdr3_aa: CASSIGANQPQHF
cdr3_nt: TGTGCCAGCAGTATAGGGGCGAATCAGCCCCAGCATTTT

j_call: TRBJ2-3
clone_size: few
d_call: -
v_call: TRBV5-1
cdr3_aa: CASSLGASDTQYF
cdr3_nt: TGCGCCAGCAGCTTGGGGGCGTCAGATACGCAGTATTTT

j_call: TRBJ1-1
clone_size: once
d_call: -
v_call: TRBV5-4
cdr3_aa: CASRGGGVIDTEAFF
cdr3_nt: TGTGCCAGCAGGGGAGGAGGGGTTATCGACACTGAAGCTTTCTTT

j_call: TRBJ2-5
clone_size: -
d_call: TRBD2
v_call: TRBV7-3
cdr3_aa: CASSSGLAASGETQYF
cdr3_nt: TGTGCCAGCAGCTCTGGACTAGCGGCCTCCGGGGAGACCCAGTACTTC

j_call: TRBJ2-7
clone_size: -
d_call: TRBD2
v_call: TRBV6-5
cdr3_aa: CASSLAGGSSYEQYF
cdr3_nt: TGTGCCAGCAGCTTAGCGGGAGGATCCTCCTACGAGCAGTACTTC